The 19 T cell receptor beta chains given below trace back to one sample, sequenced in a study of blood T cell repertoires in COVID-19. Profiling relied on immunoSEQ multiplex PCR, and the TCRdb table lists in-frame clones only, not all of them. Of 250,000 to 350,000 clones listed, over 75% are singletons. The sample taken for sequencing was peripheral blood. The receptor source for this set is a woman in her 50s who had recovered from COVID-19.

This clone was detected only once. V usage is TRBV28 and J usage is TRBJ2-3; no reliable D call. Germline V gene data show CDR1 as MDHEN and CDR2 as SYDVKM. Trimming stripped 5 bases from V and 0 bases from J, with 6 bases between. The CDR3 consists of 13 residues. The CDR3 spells CASSTVSTDTQYF. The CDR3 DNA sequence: TGTGCCAGCAGTACGGTGAGCACAGATACGCAGTATTTT.

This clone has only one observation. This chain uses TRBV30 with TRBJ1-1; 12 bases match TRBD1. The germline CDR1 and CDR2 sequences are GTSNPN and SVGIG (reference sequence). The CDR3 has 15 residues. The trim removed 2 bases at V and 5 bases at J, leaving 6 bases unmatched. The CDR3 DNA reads TGTGCCTGGAGTCCCCTGGGACAGGGGGCGACTGAAGCTTTCTTT. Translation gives CAWSPLGQGATEAFF.

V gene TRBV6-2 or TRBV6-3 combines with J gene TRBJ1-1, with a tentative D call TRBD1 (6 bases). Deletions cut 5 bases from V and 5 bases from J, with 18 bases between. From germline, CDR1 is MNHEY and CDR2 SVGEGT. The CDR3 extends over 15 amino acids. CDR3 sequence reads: CASSPEGGGWTEAFF. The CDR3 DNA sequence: TGTGCCAGCAGTCCAGAGGGAGGGGGTTGGACTGAAGCTTTCTTT.

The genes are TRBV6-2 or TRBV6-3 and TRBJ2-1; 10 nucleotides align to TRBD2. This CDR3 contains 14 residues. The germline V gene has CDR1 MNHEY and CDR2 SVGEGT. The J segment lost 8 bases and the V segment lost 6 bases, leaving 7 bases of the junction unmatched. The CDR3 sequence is CASSPAGGVHEQFF. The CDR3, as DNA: TGTGCCAGCAGCCCAGCGGGGGGGGTTCATGAGCAGTTCTTC.

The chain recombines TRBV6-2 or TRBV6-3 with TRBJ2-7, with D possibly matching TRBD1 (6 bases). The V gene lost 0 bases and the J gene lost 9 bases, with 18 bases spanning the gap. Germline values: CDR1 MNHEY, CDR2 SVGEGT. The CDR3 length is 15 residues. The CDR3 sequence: CASSYSGTTPLWQYF. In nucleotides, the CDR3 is TGTGCCAGCAGTTACTCCGGGACAACTCCGTTGTGGCAGTACTTC.

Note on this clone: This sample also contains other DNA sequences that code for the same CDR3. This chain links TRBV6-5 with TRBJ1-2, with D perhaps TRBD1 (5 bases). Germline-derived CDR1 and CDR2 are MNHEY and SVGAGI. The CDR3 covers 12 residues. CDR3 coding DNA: TGTGCTTCTAAAGGGGATAACTATGGCTACACCTTC. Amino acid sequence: CASKGDNYGYTF.

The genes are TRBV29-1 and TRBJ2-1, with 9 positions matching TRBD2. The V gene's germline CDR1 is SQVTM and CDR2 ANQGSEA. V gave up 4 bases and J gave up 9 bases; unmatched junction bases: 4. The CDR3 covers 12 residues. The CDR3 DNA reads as TGCAGCGTTGCAGCGGGAGGTCGTGAGCAGTTCTTC. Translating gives CSVAAGGREQFF.

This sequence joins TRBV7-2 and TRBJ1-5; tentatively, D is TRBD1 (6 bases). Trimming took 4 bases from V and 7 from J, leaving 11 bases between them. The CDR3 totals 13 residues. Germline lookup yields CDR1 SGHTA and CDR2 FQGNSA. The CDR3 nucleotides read TGTGCCAGCAGCTGGACAGAGCGACAGCCCCAGCATTTT. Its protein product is CASSWTERQPQHF.

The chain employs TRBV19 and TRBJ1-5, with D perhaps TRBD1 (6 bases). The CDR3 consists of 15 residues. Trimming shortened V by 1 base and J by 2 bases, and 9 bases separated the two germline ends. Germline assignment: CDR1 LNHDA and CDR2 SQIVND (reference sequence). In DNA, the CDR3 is TGTGCCAGTAGTATAGGACAGGCGCGCAATCAGCCCCAGCATTTT. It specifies CASSIGQARNQPQHF. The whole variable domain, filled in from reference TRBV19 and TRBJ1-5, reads DGGITQSPKYLFRKEGQNVTLSCEQNLNHDAMYWYRQDPGQGLRLIYYSQIVNDFQKGDIAEGYSVSREKKESFPLTVTSAQKNPTAFYLCASSIGQARNQPQHFGDGTRLSIL.

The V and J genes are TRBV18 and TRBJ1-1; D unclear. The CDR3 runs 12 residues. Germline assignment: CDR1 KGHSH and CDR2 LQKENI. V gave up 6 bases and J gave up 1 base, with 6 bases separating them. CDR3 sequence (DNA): TGTGCCAGCTCTCCCGGGAACACTGAAGCTTTCTTT. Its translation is CASSPGNTEAFF.

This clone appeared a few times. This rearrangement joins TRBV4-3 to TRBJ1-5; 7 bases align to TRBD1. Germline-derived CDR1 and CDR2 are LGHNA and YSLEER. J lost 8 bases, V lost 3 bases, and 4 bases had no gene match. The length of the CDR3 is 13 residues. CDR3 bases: TGCGCCAGCAGCCAGAACAGGGGTGAGCCCCAGCATTTT. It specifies CASSQNRGEPQHF.

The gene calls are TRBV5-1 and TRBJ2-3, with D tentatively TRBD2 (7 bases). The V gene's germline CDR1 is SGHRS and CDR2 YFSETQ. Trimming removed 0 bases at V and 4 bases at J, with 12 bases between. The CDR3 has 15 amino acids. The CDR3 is CASSLVRGLADTQYF. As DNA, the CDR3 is TGCGCCAGCAGCTTGGTGCGGGGGCTGGCAGATACGCAGTATTTT.

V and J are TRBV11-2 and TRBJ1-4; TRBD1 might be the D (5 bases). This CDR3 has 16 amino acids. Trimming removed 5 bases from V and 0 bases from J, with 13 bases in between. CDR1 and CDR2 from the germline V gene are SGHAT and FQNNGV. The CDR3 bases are TGTGCCAGCAGCCCTGTTCGGGGGGCAACTAATGAAAAACTGTTTTTT. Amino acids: CASSPVRGATNEKLFF.

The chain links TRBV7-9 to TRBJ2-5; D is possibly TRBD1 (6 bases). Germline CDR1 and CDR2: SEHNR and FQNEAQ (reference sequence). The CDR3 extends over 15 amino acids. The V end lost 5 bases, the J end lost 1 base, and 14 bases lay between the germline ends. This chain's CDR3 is CASSRSLGAQETQYF. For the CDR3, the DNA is TGTGCCAGCAGCCGCAGCCTGGGGGCCCAAGAGACCCAGTACTTC. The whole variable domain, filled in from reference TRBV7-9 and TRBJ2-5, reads DTGVSQNPRHKITKRGQNVTFRCDPISEHNRLYWYRQTLGQGPEFLTYFQNEAQLEKSRLLSDRFSAERPKGSFSTLEIQRTEQGDSAMYLCASSRSLGAQETQYFGPGTRLLVL.

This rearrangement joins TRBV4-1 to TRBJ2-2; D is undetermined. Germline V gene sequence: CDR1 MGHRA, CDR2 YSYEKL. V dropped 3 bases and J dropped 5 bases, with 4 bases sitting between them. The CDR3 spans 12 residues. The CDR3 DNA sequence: TGCGCCAGCAGCCACTTAACCGGGGAGCTGTTTTTT. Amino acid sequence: CASSHLTGELFF.

CDR3 sequence: CASSLMSGNTEAFF. The CDR3 DNA is TGTGCCAGCAGCTTAATGAGTGGGAACACTGAAGCTTTCTTT. The chain carries TRBV7-6 and TRBJ1-1, with D hard to call. The CDR3 is 14 amino acids. Trimming stripped 2 bases from V and 1 base from J, with 8 bases between. CDR1 and CDR2 (germline): SGHVS, FNYEAQ.

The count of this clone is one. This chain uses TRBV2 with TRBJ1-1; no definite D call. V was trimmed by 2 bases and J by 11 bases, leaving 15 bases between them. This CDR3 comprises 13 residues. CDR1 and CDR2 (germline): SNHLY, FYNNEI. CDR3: CASSETPRVEAFF. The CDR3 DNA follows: TGTGCCAGCAGTGAAACCCCGAGGGTTGAGGCTTTCTTT.

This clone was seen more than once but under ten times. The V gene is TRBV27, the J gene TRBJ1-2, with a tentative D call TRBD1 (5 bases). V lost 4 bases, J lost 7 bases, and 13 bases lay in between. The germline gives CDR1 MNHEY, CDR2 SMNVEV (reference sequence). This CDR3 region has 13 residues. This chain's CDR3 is CASSSDTEGGYTF. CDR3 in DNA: TGTGCCAGCAGTTCGGACACGGAGGGTGGCTACACCTTC.

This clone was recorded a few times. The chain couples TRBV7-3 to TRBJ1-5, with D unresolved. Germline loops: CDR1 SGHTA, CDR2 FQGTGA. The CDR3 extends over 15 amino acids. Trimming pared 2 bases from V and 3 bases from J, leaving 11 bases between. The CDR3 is CASSLSLPFNQPQHF. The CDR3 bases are TGTGCCAGCAGCTTATCACTCCCGTTCAATCAGCCCCAGCATTTT. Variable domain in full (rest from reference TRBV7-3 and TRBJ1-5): GAGVSQTPSNKVTEKGKYVELRCDPISGHTALYWYRQSLGQGPEFLIYFQGTGAADDSGLPNDRFFAVRPEGSVSTLKIQRTERGDSAVYLCASSLSLPFNQPQHFGDGTRLSIL.